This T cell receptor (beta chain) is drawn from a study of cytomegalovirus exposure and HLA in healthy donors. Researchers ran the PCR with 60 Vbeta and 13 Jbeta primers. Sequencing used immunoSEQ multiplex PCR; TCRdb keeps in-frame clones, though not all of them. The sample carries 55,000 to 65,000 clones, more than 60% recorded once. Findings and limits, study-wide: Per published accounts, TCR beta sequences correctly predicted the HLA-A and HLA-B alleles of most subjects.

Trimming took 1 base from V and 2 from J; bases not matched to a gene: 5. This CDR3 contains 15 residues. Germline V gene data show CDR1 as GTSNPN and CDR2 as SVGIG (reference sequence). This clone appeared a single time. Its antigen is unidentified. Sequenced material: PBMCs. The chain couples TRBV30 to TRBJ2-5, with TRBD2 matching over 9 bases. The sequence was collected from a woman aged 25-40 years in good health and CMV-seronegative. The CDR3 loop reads CAWSARGGVQETQYF. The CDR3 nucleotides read TGTGCCTGGAGTGCTCGCGGGGGGGTTCAAGAGACCCAGTACTTC. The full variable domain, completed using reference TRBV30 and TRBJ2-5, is SQTIHQWPATLVQPVGSPLSLECTVEGTSNPNLYWYRQAAGRGLQLLFYSVGIGQISSEVPQNLSASRPQDRQFILSSKKLLLSDSGFYLCAWSARGGVQETQYFGPGTRLLVL.